The 5 T cell receptor beta chains below all came from one sample that was sequenced in a study of CD8 T cells in ankylosing spondylitis. TCRdb itself ran the 5' RACE reads through MiXCR, one entry per CDR3 protein. Among about 360,000 distinct CDR3 sequences listed, 20% were seen once. The sequenced material came from blood, either unsorted or a sorted T cell fraction (not recorded which). These receptors came from a male donor with ankylosing spondylitis or in good health (not recorded which).

The chain joins TRBV29-1 to TRBJ2-5, with D possibly TRBD1 on 5 matching bases. CDR3 size: 18 residues. V lost 0 bases to trimming and J lost 0 bases, with 20 bases between them. Germline V CDR1 and CDR2: SQVTM, ANQGSEA. This CDR3 is CSVEDLGQGTLYQETQYF. The CDR3 DNA follows: TGCAGCGTTGAAGATCTGGGGCAGGGAACCCTGTACCAAGAGACCCAGTACTTC.

This clonotype has a handful of counts. This CDR3 reads CASSFQSNTEAFF. CDR3 nucleotide sequence: TGTGCCAGCAGCTTTCAGTCGAACACTGAAGCTTTCTTT. V is TRBV5-6 and J is TRBJ1-1; D gene ambiguous. The CDR3 length is 13 residues. Per germline, CDR1 SGHDT and CDR2 YYEEEE. V was pared by 2 bases and J by 1 base, with 6 bases between.

The chain joins TRBV20-1 to TRBJ2-1; maybe TRBD2 (6 bases). CDR3 size: 15 residues. Trimming removed 1 base at V and 1 base at J, with 11 bases between. CDR1 is DFQATT and CDR2 is SNEGSKA in the germline V gene (reference sequence). CDR3 residues: CSARAGGQSYNEQFF. The CDR3 nucleotides read TGCAGTGCTAGAGCCGGGGGTCAATCCTACAATGAGCAGTTCTTC.

Only a few counts were recorded for this clonotype. V is TRBV10-3 and J is TRBJ1-2, with D hard to call. The CDR3 contains 12 residues. The V end lost 6 bases, the J end lost 0 bases, and 5 bases lay between the germline ends. Germline CDR1 is ENHRY and CDR2 is SYGVKD. The CDR3 DNA reads as TGTGCCATCAGGGAAGCTAACTATGGCTACACCTTC. This codes for CAIREANYGYTF.

The CDR3 DNA sequence: TGCGCCAGCAGCCTGGGACTAGCGGGGGAGGATACGCAGTATTTT. It is translated as CASSLGLAGEDTQYF. The chain employs TRBV5-1 and TRBJ2-3; the match to TRBD2 covers 14 bases. Trimming took 4 bases from V and 6 from J; bases not matched to a gene: 4. Germline V gene sequence: CDR1 SGHRS, CDR2 YFSETQ. The CDR3 consists of 15 residues.